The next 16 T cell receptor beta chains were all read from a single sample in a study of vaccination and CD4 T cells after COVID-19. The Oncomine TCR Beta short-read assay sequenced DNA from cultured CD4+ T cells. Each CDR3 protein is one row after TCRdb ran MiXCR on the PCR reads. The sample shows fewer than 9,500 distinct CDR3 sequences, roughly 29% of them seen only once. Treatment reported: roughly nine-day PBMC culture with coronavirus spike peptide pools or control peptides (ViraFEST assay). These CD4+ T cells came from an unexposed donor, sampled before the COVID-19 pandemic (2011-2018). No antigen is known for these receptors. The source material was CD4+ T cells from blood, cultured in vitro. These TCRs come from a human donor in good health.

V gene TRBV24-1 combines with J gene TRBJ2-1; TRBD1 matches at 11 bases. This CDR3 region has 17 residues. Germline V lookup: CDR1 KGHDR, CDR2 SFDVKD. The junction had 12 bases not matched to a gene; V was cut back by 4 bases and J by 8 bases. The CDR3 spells CATSDSTAGTGGDEQFF. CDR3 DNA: TGTGCCACCAGTGACTCAACCGCCGGGACAGGGGGTGATGAGCAGTTCTTC.

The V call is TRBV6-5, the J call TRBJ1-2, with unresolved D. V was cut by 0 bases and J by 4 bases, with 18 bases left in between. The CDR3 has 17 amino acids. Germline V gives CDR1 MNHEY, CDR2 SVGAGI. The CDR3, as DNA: TGTGCCAGCAGTTACTCTACGGTGGGGAGGGCCATCTATGGCTACACCTTC. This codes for CASSYSTVGRAIYGYTF.

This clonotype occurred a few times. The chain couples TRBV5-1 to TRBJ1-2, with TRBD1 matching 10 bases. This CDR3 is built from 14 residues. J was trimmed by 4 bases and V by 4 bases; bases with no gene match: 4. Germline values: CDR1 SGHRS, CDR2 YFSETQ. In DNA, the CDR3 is TGCGCCAGCAGCCGACAGGGGGCCATCTATGGCTACACCTTC. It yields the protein CASSRQGAIYGYTF.

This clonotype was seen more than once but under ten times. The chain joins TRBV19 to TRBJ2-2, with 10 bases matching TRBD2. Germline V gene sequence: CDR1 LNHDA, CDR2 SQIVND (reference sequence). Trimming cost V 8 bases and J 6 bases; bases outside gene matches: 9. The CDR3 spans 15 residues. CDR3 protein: CASGSSGTSAGELFF. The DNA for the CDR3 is TGTGCCAGTGGTTCATCCGGGACTAGCGCCGGGGAGCTGTTTTTT. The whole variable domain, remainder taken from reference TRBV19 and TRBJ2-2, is DGGITQSPKYLFRKEGQNVTLSCEQNLNHDAMYWYRQDPGQGLRLIYYSQIVNDFQKGDIAEGYSVSREKKESFPLTVTSAQKNPTAFYLCASGSSGTSAGELFFGEGSRLTVL.

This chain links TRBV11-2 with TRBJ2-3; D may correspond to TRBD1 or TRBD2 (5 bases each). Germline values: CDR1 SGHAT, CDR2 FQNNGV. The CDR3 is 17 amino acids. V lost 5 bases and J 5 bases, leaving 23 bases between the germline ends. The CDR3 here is CASSPWASNGGRDTQYF. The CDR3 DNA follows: TGTGCCAGCAGCCCTTGGGCTAGCAATGGGGGTCGAGATACGCAGTATTTT.

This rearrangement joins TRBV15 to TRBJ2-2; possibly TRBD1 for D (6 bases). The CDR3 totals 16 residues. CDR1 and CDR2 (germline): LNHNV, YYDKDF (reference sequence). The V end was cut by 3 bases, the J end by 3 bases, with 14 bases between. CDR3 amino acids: CATSSIRDTYTGELFF. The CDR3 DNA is TGTGCCACCAGCAGTATCAGGGACACCTACACCGGGGAGCTGTTTTTT. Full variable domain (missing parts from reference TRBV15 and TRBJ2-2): DAMVIQNPRYQVTQFGKPVTLSCSQTLNHNVMYWYQQKSSQAPKLLFHYYDKDFNNEADTPDNFQSRRPNTSFCFLDIRSPGLGDTAMYLCATSSIRDTYTGELFFGEGSRLTVL.

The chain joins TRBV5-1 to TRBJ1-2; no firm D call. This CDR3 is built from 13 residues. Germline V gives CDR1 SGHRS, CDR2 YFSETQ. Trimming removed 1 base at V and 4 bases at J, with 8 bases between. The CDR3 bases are TGCGCCAGCAGCTTGTCGGGCAGCTATGGCTACACCTTC. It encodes CASSLSGSYGYTF.

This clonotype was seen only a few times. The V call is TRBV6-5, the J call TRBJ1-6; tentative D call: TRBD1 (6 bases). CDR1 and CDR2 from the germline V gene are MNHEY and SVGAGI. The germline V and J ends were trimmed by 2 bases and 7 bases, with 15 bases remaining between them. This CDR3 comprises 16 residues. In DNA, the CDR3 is TGTGCCAGCAGTTACCCGAGGGGGGGGGAGAATTCACCCCTCCACTTT. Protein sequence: CASSYPRGGENSPLHF.

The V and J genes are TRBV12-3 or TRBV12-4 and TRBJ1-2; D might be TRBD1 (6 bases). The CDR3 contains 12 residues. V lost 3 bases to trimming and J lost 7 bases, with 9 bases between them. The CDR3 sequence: CASSFQGSGYTF. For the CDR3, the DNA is TGTGCCAGCAGTTTTCAGGGGAGTGGCTACACCTTC.

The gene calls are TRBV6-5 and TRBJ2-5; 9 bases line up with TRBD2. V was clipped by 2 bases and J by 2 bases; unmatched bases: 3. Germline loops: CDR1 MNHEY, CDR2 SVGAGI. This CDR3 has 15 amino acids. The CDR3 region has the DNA TGTGCCAGCAGTTACGGGACTAGCCAACAAGAGACCCAGTACTTC. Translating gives CASSYGTSQQETQYF.

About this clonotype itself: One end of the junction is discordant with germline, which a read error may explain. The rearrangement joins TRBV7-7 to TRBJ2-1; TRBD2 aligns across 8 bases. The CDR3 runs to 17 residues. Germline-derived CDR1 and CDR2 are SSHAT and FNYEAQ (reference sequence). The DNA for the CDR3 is TGTGCTAGCAGCTTACTTGGAGCGGGGGCCGGTTTAGATGAGCAGCTCTTC. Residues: CASSLLGAGAGLDEQLF.

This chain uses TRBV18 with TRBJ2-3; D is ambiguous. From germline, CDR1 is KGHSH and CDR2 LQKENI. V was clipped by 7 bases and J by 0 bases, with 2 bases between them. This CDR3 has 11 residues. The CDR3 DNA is TGTGCCAGCTTAAGCACAGATACGCAGTATTTT. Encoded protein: CASLSTDTQYF.

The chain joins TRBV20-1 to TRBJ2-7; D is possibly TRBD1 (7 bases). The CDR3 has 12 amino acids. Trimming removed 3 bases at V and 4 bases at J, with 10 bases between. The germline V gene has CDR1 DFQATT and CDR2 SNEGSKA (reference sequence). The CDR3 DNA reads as TGCAGTGCTAGGACAGGGAGGTACGAGCAGTACTTC. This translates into CSARTGRYEQYF.

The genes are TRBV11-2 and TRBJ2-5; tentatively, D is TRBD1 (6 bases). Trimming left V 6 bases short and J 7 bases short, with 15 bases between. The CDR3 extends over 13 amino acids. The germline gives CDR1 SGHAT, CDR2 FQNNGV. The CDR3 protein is CASSYDYRVTQYF. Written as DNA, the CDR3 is TGTGCCAGCAGTTACGACTACAGGGTGACCCAGTACTTC.

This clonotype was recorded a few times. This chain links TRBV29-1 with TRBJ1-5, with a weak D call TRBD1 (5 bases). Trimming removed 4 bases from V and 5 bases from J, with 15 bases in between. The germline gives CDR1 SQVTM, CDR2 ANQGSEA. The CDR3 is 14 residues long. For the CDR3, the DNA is TGCAGCGTTGGAGAGGCAGGGATTGATCAGCCCCAGCATTTT. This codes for CSVGEAGIDQPQHF.

CDR3 coding DNA: TGTGCAAGCCAGGGGGCGAACACTGAAGCTTTCTTT. This sequence encodes CASQGANTEAFF. The J gene is TRBJ1-1, the V gene TRBV5-4; TRBD1 matches 8 bases. The CDR3 contains 12 residues. Germline loops: CDR1 SGHNT, CDR2 YYREEE (reference sequence).